Below are 3 T cell receptor beta chains sequenced from a single sample in a study of spatial heterogeneity in lung cancer. Time point reported: sample taken at primary tumor resection. Sequencing of whole RNA from tumor, nontumor lung or frozen PBMC involved no sorting. TCRdb ran MiXCR on the 5' RACE reads and lists one entry per CDR3 protein. The data contain around 12,000 distinct CDR3 sequences, 15% to 20% of them seen just once; the ten biggest clones take up less than 65%. The sequencing used PBMCs, collected at surgery. The receptors stem from a male donor with early-stage non-small cell lung cancer.

This clonotype has a handful of counts. In DNA form, the CDR3 reads TGTGCCAGCAGTTTAAGGGGACTAGCGGAATCCTACAATGAGCAGTTCTTC. Translating gives CASSLRGLAESYNEQFF. The chain uses TRBV28 and TRBJ2-1; 11 bases are a match to TRBD2. Germline CDR1 reads MDHEN; CDR2 reads SYDVKM. J was trimmed by 1 base and V by 2 bases; bases with no gene match: 4. The CDR3 totals 17 residues.

This clonotype occurred a few times. CDR3 region: CASSVGPGTFSGEKLFF. DNA of the CDR3: TGTGCCAGCAGCGTGGGTCCCGGGACATTTTCCGGAGAAAAACTGTTTTTT. This rearrangement joins TRBV7-9 to TRBJ1-4, with D maybe TRBD1 (6 bases). The V gene's germline CDR1 is SEHNR and CDR2 FQNEAQ (reference sequence). Trimming cost V 5 bases and J 8 bases, with 24 bases left between them. CDR3 length equals 17 residues.

The rearrangement joins TRBV5-1 to TRBJ2-1, with D possibly called TRBD1 or TRBD2 (5 bases each). The germline V gene has CDR1 SGHRS and CDR2 YFSETQ. This CDR3 comprises 15 residues. V was cut by 4 bases and J by 6 bases, with 17 bases left in between. The CDR3 DNA reads as TGCGCCAGCAGCCGTGGCCCCGGGACCGCCAATGAGCAGTTCTTC. Translation: CASSRGPGTANEQFF.